This section outlines one T cell receptor beta chain sequence together with its context. Its antigen is still unknown. These data are taken from a study of STAT3 mutations in large granular lymphocyte leukemia. Study as a whole: Canonical activating STAT3 mutations were detected in roughly half of the longitudinally sequenced T-LGLL patients.

Points from the study as a whole: In T-cell large granular lymphocyte leukemia, about half of patients showed multiple immunodominant subclonotypes.

Assay used: immunoSEQ multiplex PCR; TCRdb lists only in-frame clones, some missing. This sample has around 13,000 clones; over 75% occur once, and the top ten carry roughly 49%. The V gene's germline CDR1 is MNHNS and CDR2 SASEGT. The CDR3 runs to 15 residues. V lost 5 bases, J lost 2 bases, and 16 bases lay in between. The TCR comes from a man in his fifties or sixties with T-cell large granular lymphocyte leukemia. Some clones in this sample may be carry-over from other donors' samples. The sample taken for sequencing was peripheral blood mononuclear cells. This rearrangement joins TRBV6-1 to TRBJ2-7, with D possibly matching TRBD2 (5 bases). The CDR3 DNA sequence: TGTGCCAGCAGTCAACTAGGACTGGCGCCCTACGAGCAGTACTTC. It yields the protein CASSQLGLAPYEQYF.